Listed below are T cell receptor beta chains from one sample, sequenced in a study of T-cell reconstitution after alpha-beta-depleted transplantation in children. TCRdb passed the PCR reads through MiXCR, listing each CDR3 protein once. The data hold 350,000 to 400,000 distinct CDR3 sequences, with roughly 20% observed a single time. Sequencing used PBMCs from the stem cell graft donor, obtained from the stem cell graft. The source of these receptors is a human donor who donated a stem cell graft to a child with acute myeloid leukemia. CDR3s include the opening cysteine and the closing phenylalanine or tryptophan. Fields, in order: V gene, clone size, J gene, D gene, CDR3 protein, CDR3 DNA. The D gene is left open where the match is weak. Clone size appears in some rows only: once, few, many, or a class for an expanded clone.

v_gene: TRBV21-1
abundance: -
j_gene: TRBJ1-4
d_gene: -
CDR3aa: CASSKVTRGWYEKLFF
CDR3nt: TGTGCCAGCAGCAAAGTGACCAGGGGATGGTATGAAAAACTGTTTTTT

v_gene: TRBV20-1
abundance: many
j_gene: TRBJ1-1
d_gene: -
CDR3aa: CSARVTGTDTEAFF
CDR3nt: TGCAGTGCTAGAGTAACGGGAACCGACACTGAAGCTTTCTTT

v_gene: TRBV3-1
abundance: -
j_gene: TRBJ2-5
d_gene: -
CDR3aa: CASSHNIGQETQYF
CDR3nt: TGTGCCAGCAGTCACAATATAGGCCAAGAGACCCAGTACTTC

v_gene: TRBV2
abundance: -
j_gene: TRBJ2-3
d_gene: TRBD2
CDR3aa: CASSVERDVVDTQYF
CDR3nt: TGTGCCAGCAGTGTCGAGCGGGATGTGGTAGATACGCAGTATTTT

v_gene: TRBV20-1
abundance: -
j_gene: TRBJ2-7
d_gene: -
CDR3aa: CSARDAGQVYEQYF
CDR3nt: TGCAGTGCTAGAGATGCCGGGCAGGTCTACGAGCAGTACTTC

v_gene: TRBV10-3
abundance: -
j_gene: TRBJ2-3
d_gene: -
CDR3aa: CAISERQDTDTQYF
CDR3nt: TGTGCCATCAGTGAACGACAGGACACAGATACGCAGTATTTT

v_gene: TRBV12-3/TRBV12-4
abundance: many
j_gene: TRBJ2-1
d_gene: -
CDR3aa: CASSFRDTSYNEQFF
CDR3nt: TGTGCCAGCAGTTTCCGGGACACCTCCTACAATGAGCAGTTCTTC

v_gene: TRBV7-3
abundance: few
j_gene: TRBJ2-1
d_gene: TRBD1
CDR3aa: CASSFGAGQAKPEQFF
CDR3nt: TGTGCCAGCAGCTTTGGTGCGGGACAGGCCAAGCCTGAGCAGTTCTTC

v_gene: TRBV19
abundance: many
j_gene: TRBJ2-7
d_gene: TRBD2
CDR3aa: CASSWAGGNSYEQYF
CDR3nt: TGTGCCAGTAGTTGGGCGGGAGGTAACTCCTACGAGCAGTACTTC

v_gene: TRBV5-4
abundance: few
j_gene: TRBJ1-2
d_gene: -
CDR3aa: CASRPDSVGGYTF
CDR3nt: TGTGCCAGCAGACCTGACAGCGTCGGAGGCTACACCTTC

v_gene: TRBV20-1
abundance: few
j_gene: TRBJ2-1
d_gene: TRBD2
CDR3aa: CSAPHSGSSYNEQFF
CDR3nt: TGCAGTGCTCCTCACAGCGGGAGCTCCTACAATGAGCAGTTCTTC

v_gene: TRBV27
abundance: -
j_gene: TRBJ1-6
d_gene: TRBD1
CDR3aa: CASSLEDRGSSPLHF
CDR3nt: TGTGCCAGCAGTTTAGAAGACAGGGGGAGTTCACCCCTCCACTTT

v_gene: TRBV29-1
abundance: many
j_gene: TRBJ2-1
d_gene: -
CDR3aa: CSANLGPFGYNEQFF
CDR3nt: TGCAGCGCTAATCTAGGACCCTTTGGGTACAATGAGCAGTTCTTC

v_gene: TRBV20-1
abundance: many
j_gene: TRBJ2-1
d_gene: TRBD2
CDR3aa: CSAKRTSGRDGEQFF
CDR3nt: TGCAGTGCTAAGAGGACTAGCGGGAGAGATGGTGAGCAGTTCTTC

v_gene: TRBV2
abundance: -
j_gene: TRBJ2-6
d_gene: TRBD1
CDR3aa: CASSALQGTESAGANVLTF
CDR3nt: TGTGCCAGCAGCGCGCTACAGGGGACGGAATCAGCCGGGGCCAACGTCCTGACTTTC

v_gene: TRBV27
abundance: many
j_gene: TRBJ1-6
d_gene: -
CDR3aa: CASRQGHNSPLHF
CDR3nt: TGTGCCAGCAGGCAGGGGCATAATTCACCCCTCCACTTT

v_gene: TRBV5-1
abundance: many
j_gene: TRBJ2-1
d_gene: -
CDR3aa: CASSFPDTGYSSYNEQFF
CDR3nt: TGCGCCAGCAGCTTCCCAGATACAGGTTACAGCTCCTACAATGAGCAGTTCTTC

v_gene: TRBV12-3/TRBV12-4
abundance: many
j_gene: TRBJ2-2
d_gene: -
CDR3aa: CASSSSAANTGELFF
CDR3nt: TGTGCCAGCAGTTCTAGCGCGGCGAACACCGGGGAGCTGTTTTTT

v_gene: TRBV20-1
abundance: -
j_gene: TRBJ1-5
d_gene: -
CDR3aa: CSARPDIGNQPQHF
CDR3nt: TGCAGTGCCCGACCGGACATCGGGAATCAGCCCCAGCATTTT

v_gene: TRBV7-9
abundance: -
j_gene: TRBJ2-7
d_gene: TRBD1
CDR3aa: CASRGQGLGQYF
CDR3nt: TGTGCCAGCAGAGGACAGGGGCTAGGGCAGTACTTC

v_gene: TRBV20-1
abundance: many
j_gene: TRBJ1-1
d_gene: -
CDR3aa: CSAMSLNTEAFF
CDR3nt: TGCAGTGCTATGTCGCTGAACACTGAAGCTTTCTTT

v_gene: TRBV29-1
abundance: -
j_gene: TRBJ1-6
d_gene: -
CDR3aa: CSVVDSTYNSPLHF
CDR3nt: TGCAGCGTTGTTGACAGCACCTATAATTCACCCCTCCACTTT

v_gene: TRBV29-1
abundance: -
j_gene: TRBJ2-7
d_gene: -
CDR3aa: CSVVGQGGTYEQYF
CDR3nt: TGCAGCGTTGTAGGCCAGGGGGGAACCTACGAGCAGTACTTC

v_gene: TRBV20-1
abundance: -
j_gene: TRBJ2-7
d_gene: TRBD2
CDR3aa: CSARSPSGRANEQYF
CDR3nt: TGCAGTGCTAGGAGCCCTAGCGGGAGGGCCAACGAGCAGTACTTC

v_gene: TRBV29-1
abundance: many
j_gene: TRBJ2-2
d_gene: -
CDR3aa: CSVEYWRGGELFF
CDR3nt: TGCAGCGTTGAATACTGGCGAGGCGGGGAGCTGTTTTTT

v_gene: TRBV9
abundance: few
j_gene: TRBJ2-5
d_gene: TRBD1
CDR3aa: CASSTGTGQETQYF
CDR3nt: TGTGCCAGCAGCACAGGGACAGGACAAGAGACCCAGTACTTC

v_gene: TRBV6-5
abundance: few
j_gene: TRBJ1-2
d_gene: -
CDR3aa: CASSYLRTENYGYTF
CDR3nt: TGTGCCAGCAGTTACCTTCGGACAGAGAACTATGGCTACACCTTC

v_gene: TRBV7-9
abundance: many
j_gene: TRBJ2-7
d_gene: TRBD1
CDR3aa: CASSLGTVNYEQYF
CDR3nt: TGTGCCAGCAGCCTCGGGACAGTAAACTACGAGCAGTACTTC

v_gene: TRBV12-3/TRBV12-4
abundance: many
j_gene: TRBJ2-1
d_gene: -
CDR3aa: CASSLLHNLRVGQFF
CDR3nt: TGTGCCAGCAGTTTACTACATAACCTCCGGGTTGGGCAGTTCTTC

v_gene: TRBV7-9
abundance: -
j_gene: TRBJ2-7
d_gene: TRBD2
CDR3aa: CASSFGGLAGGEQYF
CDR3nt: TGTGCCAGCAGCTTCGGCGGGCTAGCGGGAGGCGAGCAGTACTTC

v_gene: TRBV5-1
abundance: few
j_gene: TRBJ2-1
d_gene: -
CDR3aa: CASSPTLAEQFF
CDR3nt: TGCGCCAGCAGTCCTACTCTAGCGGAGCAGTTCTTC

v_gene: TRBV29-1
abundance: -
j_gene: TRBJ2-1
d_gene: TRBD2
CDR3aa: CAYLAGAGGPGEQFF
CDR3nt: TGCGCCTACCTCGCTGGAGCGGGAGGGCCCGGTGAGCAGTTCTTC